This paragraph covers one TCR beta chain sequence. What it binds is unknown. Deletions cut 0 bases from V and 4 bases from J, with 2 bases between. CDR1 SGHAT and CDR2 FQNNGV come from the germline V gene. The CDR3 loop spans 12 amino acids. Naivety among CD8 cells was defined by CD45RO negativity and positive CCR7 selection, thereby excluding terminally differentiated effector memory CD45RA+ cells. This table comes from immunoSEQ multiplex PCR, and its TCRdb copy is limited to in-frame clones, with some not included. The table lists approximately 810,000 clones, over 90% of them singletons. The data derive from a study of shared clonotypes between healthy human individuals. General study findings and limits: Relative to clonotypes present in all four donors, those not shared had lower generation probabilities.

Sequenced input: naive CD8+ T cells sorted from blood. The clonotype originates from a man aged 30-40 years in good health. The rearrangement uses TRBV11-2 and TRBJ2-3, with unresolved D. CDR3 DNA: TGTGCCAGCAGCTTAGATCCAGATACGCAGTATTTT. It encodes CASSLDPDTQYF.